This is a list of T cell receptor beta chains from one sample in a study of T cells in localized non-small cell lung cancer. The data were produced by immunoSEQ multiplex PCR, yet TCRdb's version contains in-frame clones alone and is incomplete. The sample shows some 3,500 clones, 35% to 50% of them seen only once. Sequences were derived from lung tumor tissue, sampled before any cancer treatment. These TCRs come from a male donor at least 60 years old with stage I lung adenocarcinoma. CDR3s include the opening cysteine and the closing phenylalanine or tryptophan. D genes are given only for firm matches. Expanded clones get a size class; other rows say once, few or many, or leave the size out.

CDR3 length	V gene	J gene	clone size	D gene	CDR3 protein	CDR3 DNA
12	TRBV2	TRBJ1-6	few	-	CASSRDNSPLHF	TGTGCCAGCAGCCGAGATAATTCACCCCTCCACTTT
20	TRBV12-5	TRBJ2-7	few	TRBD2	CASGLVLGLAGEESSYEQYF	TGTGCTAGTGGTTTGGTACTGGGACTAGCGGGAGAGGAAAGCTCCTACGAGCAGTACTTC
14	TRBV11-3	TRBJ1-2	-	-	CASSRSRDLYGYTF	TGTGCCAGCAGCCGTTCGAGGGACCTCTATGGCTACACCTTC
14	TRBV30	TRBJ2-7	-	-	CAWSAGGDLDEQYF	TGTGCCTGGAGTGCTGGGGGAGACTTGGACGAGCAGTACTTC
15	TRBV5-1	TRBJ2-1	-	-	CASSLEGGRDNEQFF	TGCGCCAGCAGCCTAGAAGGTGGGCGGGACAATGAGCAGTTCTTC
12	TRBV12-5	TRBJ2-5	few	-	CASFREQETQYF	TGTGCTAGCTTCAGGGAGCAAGAGACCCAGTACTTC
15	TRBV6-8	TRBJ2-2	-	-	CASSLKPAGTGELFF	TGTGCCAGCAGTTTAAAGCCGGCGGGCACCGGGGAGCTGTTTTTT
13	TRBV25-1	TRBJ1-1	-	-	CASTLLGGAEAFF	TGTGCCAGCACTCTCCTCGGGGGGGCTGAAGCTTTCTTT
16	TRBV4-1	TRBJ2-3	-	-	CASSPGQQSSTDTQYF	TGCGCCAGCAGCCCCGGACAGCAATCTAGCACAGATACGCAGTATTTT
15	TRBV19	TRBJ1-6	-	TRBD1	CASSAVGQGKSPLHF	TGTGCCAGTAGTGCCGTCGGACAGGGCAAGTCACCCCTCCACTTT